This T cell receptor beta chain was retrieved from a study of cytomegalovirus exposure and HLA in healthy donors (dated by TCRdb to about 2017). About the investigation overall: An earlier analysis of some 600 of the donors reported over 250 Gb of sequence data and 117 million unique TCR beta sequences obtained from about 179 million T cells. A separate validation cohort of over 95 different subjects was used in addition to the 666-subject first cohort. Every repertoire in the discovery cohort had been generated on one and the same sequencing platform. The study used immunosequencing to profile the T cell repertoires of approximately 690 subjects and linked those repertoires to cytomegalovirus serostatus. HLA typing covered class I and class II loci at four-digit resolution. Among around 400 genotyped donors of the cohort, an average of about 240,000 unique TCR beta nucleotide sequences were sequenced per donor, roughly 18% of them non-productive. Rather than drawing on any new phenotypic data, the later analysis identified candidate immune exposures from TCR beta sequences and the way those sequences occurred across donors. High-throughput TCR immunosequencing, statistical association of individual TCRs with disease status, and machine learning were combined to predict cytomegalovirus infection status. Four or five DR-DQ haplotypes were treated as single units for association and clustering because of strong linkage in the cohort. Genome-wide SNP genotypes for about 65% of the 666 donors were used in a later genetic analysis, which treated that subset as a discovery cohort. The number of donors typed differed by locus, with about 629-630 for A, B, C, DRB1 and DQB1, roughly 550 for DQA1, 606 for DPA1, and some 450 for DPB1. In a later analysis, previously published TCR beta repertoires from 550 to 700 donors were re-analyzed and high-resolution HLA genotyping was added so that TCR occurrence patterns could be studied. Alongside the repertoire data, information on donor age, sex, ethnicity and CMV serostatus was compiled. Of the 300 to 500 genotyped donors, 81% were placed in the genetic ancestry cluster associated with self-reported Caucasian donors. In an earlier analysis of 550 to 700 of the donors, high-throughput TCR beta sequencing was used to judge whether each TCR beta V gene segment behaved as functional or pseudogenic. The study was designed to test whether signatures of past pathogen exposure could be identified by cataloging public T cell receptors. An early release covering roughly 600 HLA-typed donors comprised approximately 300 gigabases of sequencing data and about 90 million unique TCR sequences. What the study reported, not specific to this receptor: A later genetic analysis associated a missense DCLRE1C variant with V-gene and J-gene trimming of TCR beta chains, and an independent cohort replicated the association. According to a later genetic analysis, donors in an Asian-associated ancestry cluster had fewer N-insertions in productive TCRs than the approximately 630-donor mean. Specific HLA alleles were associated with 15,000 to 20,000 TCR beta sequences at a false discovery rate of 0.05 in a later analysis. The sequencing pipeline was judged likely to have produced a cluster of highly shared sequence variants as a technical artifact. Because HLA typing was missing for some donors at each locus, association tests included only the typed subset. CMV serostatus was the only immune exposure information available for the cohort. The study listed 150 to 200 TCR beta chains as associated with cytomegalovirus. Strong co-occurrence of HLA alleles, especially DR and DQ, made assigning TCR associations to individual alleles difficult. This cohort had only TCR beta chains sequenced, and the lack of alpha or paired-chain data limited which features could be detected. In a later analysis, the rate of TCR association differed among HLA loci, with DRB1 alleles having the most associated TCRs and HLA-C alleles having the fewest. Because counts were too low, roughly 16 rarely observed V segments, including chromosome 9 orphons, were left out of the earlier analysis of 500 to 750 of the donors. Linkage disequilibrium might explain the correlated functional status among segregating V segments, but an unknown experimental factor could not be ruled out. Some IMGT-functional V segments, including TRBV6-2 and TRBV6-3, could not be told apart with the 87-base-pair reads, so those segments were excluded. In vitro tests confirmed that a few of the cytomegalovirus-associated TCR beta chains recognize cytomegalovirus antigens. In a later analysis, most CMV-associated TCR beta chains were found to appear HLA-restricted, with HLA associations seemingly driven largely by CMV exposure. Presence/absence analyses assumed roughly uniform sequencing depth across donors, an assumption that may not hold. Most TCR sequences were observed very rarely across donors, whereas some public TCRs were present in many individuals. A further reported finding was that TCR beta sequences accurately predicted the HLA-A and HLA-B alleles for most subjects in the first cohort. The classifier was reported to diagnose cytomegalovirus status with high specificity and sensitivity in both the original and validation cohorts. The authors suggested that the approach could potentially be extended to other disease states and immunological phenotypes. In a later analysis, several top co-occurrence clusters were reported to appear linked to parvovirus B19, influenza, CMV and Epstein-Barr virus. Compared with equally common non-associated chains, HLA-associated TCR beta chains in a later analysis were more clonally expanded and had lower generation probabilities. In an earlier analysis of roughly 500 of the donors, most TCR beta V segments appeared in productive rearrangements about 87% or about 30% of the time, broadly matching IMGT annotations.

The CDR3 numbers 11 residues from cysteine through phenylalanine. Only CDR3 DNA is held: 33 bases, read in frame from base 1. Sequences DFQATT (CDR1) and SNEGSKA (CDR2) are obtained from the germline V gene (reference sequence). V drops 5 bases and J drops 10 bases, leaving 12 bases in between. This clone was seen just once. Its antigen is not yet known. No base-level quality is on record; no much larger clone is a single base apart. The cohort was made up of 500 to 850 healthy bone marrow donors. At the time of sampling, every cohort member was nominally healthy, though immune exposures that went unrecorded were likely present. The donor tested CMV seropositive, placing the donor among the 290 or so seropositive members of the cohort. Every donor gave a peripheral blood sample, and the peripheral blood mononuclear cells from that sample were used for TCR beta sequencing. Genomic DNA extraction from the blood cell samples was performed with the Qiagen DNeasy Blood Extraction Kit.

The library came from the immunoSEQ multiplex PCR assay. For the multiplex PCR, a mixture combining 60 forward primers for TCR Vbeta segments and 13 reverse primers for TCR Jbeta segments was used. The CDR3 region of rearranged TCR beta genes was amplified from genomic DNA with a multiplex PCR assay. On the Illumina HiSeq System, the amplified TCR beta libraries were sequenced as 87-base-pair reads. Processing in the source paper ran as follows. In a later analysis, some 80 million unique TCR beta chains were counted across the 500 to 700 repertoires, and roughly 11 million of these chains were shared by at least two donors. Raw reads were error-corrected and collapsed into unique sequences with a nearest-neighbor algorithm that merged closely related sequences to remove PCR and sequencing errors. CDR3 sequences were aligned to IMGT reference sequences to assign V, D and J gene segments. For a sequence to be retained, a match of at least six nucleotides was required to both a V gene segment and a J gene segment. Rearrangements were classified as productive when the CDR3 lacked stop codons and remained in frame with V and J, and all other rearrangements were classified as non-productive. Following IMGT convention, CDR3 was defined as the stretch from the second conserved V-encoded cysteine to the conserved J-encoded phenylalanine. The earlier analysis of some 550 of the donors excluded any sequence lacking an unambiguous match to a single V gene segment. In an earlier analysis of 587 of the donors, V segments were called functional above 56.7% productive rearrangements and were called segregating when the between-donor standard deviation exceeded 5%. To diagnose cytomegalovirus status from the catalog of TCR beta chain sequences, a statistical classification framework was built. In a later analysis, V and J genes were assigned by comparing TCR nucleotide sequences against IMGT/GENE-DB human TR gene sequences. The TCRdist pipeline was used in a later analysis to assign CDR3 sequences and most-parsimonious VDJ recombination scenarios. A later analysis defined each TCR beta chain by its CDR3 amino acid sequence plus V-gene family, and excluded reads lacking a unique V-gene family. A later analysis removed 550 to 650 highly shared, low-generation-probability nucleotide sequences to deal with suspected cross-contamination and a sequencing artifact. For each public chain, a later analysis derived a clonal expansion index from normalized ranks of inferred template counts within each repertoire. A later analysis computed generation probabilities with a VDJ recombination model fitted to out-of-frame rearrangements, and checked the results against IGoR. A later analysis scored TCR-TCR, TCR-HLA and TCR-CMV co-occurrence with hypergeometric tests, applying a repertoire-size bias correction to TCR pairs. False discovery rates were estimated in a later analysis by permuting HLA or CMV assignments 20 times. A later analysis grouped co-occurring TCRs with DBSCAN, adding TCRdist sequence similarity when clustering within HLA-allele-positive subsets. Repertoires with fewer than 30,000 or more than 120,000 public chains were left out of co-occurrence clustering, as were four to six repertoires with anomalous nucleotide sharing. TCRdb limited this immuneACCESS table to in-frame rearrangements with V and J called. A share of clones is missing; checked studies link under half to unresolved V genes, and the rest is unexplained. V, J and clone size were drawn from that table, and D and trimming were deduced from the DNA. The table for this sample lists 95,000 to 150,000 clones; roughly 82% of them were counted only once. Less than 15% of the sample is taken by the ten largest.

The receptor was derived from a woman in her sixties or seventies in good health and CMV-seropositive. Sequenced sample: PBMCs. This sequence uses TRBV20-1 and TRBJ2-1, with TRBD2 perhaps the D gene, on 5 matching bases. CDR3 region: CSASIRGEQFF. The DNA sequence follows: TGCAGTGCTTCCATCCGGGGAGAGCAGTTCTTC.